This TCR beta chain was sequenced for a study of long-term antiretroviral therapy in people with HIV. Study information: Some samples came about a decade before the 2015 immediate-ART recommendation, and these were the earliest. Study observations and caveats: Diversity went up after ART and still fell short of transplant donor controls. At every time point, clones expanded before ART dominated the repertoire.

The immunoSEQ assay was v3.0, run at survey level. Sequenced by immunoSEQ multiplex PCR; TCRdb stores in-frame clones only, minus some. The sample has around 26,000 clones; about 80% are singletons. The CDR3 is made up of 14 amino acids. V was cut by 6 bases and J by 5 bases, with 16 bases left in between. Germline V gene data show CDR1 as MNHNS and CDR2 as SASEGT. Concerning this clone itself: Antigen: not known.

This sequence originates from a woman aged 25 to 45 with HIV. The chain carries TRBV6-1 and TRBJ1-1; tentative D call: TRBD1 (5 bases). Sample: unsorted PBMCs, taken 1.1 years before starting antiretroviral therapy. CDR3 nucleotides: TGTGCCAGCAGGGAGCAGGGAGGACGGACTGAAGCTTTCTTT. It specifies CASREQGGRTEAFF.